This T cell receptor beta chain was found in a study of spatial heterogeneity in lung cancer (dated by TCRdb to between 2018 and 2020). In terms of the full investigation: More beta-chain than alpha-chain transcripts were consistently detected, likely reflecting higher beta-chain transcript abundance. TCR transcript counts in tumor regions correlated strongly with a T cell transcriptional module score from matched bulk RNA-seq. In the raw uncorrected reads, each unique combination of TCR and UMI appeared on average more than ten times. In non-small cell lung cancer, the study quantitatively compared TCR alpha and beta repertoires across several tumor regions, matched nontumor lung, and blood. The study linked features of the TCR repertoire to counts of nonsynonymous mutations, which were determined by whole-exome sequencing of tumor tissue. At surgery, both alpha and beta chains were TCR-sequenced in roughly 200 tumor regions, fewer than 85 matched nontumor lung samples and a few dozen PBMC samples. Here is what the overall study found, with its caveats: Counts of ubiquitous and regional expanded TCRs correlated with counts of ubiquitous and regional nonsynonymous mutations, respectively. Estimated TCR-seq coverage of tumor T cells was only around 7% for alpha chains and about 12% for beta chains. The number of expanded intratumoral alpha and beta TCRs correlated with the tumor nonsynonymous mutation count. Confirming at a functional level the hypothesis that regional TCRs recognize regional mutations was considered to require additional single-cell paired TCR alpha and beta sequencing.

Libraries came from 5' RACE. The reads were generated on a NextSeq 500. To allow correction of PCR and sequencing errors, the TCR library protocol tagged every TCR cDNA molecule with a unique molecular identifier. Concerning the study's data processing: TCR identification, UMI-based error correction and CDR3 extraction were all carried out with Decombinator tools. Expanded TCRs were defined as those above a frequency of 2 per 1,000, corresponding to the top 1% of the tumor frequency distribution. Expanded tumor TCRs statistically deemed absent (corrected P<0.05) from at least one tumor region were classed as regional, and all other expanded tumor TCRs were classed as ubiquitous. Rényi diversity was computed with the R vegan package after subsampling each repertoire 100 times to 5,000 TCRs. CDR3 similarity networks were built from amino acid triplet string-kernel similarity, with CDR3s being connected when pairwise similarity was above 0.82. TCRdb ran its own pipeline on the public reads, namely fastp trimming at Q25 and MiXCR clone calling, and kept in-frame beta chains. Every distinct CDR3 protein forms one entry, paired with its most common genes and DNA. The V and J calls and clone size come from TCRdb's table, not from the authors' own analysis. Here the sample has 8,000 to 9,500 distinct CDR3 sequences; 4.5% to 5% occur a single time. The top ten constitute around a tenth of the sample.

At least ten counts were recorded for this clonotype. Which antigen it targets is not known. It has no much larger one-base neighbor in the sample; base qualities were not kept. This specimen's time point label, per the study, means: sample taken at primary tumor resection. Donors were some 70 patients with early-stage, untreated non-small cell lung cancer from the lung TRACERx cohort. Without any cell sorting, TCR sequencing was performed on whole RNA extracted either from tumor and nontumor lung tissue or from cryopreserved PBMC samples. Patients were selected for TCR sequencing only if sufficient RNA was available from at least two tumor regions. Before selection, tumor and adjacent nontumor lung specimens were reviewed by a lung pathologist. The junction shows trimming of 5 bases on V and 1 base on J, and the gene matches do not reach 13 bases of it. CDR1 and CDR2 are read off the germline V gene as SGHTA and FQGTGA. From the cysteine through the phenylalanine, the CDR3 covers 18 amino acids. The retained sequence is limited to the CDR3, 54 bases, with the frame set at the first base.

The sequence derives from a female donor with early-stage non-small cell lung cancer. The chain links TRBV7-3 with TRBJ2-3; 9 bases in the middle match TRBD2. The starting material was lung tumor tissue, obtained at surgery. The base sequence is TGTGCCAGCAGCCCCGGGACTAGCAGTAGTAGTGGCACAGATACGCAGTATTTT. Its amino acids are CASSPGTSSSSGTDTQYF.